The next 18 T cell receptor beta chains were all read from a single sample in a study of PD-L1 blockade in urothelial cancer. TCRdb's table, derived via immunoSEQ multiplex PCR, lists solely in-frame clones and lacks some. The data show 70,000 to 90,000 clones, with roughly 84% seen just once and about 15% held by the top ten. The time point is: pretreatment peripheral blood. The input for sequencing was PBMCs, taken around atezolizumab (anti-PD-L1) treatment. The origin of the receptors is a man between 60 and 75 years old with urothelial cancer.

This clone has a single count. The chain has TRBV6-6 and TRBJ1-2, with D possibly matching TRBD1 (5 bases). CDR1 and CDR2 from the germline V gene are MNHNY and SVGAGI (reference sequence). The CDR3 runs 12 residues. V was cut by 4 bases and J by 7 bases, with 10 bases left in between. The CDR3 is CASSSTRVGYTF. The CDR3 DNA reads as TGTGCCAGCAGTTCGACCAGGGTTGGCTACACCTTC.

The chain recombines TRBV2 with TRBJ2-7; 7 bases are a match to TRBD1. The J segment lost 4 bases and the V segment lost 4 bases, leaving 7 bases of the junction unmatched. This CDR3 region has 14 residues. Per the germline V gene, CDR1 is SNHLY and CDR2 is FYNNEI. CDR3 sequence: CASSAAGGLYEQYF. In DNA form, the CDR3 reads TGTGCCAGCAGTGCGGCAGGGGGTCTGTACGAGCAGTACTTC.

The CDR3 is CSVDGTGSGREQYF. The DNA of the CDR3 is TGCAGCGTTGATGGGACGGGGTCCGGGAGGGAGCAGTACTTC. This chain links TRBV29-1 with TRBJ2-7, with TRBD2 identical over 7 bases. The junction had 12 bases not matched to a gene; V was cut back by 3 bases and J by 7 bases. Germline V gene data show CDR1 as SQVTM and CDR2 as ANQGSEA. The CDR3 totals 14 residues.

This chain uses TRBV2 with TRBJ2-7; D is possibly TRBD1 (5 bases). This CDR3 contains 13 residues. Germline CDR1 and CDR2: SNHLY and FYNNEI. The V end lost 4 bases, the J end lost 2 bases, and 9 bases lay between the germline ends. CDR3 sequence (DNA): TGTGCCAGCAGTGGTCAACAGGCCTACGAGCAGTACTTC. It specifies CASSGQQAYEQYF.

The CDR3 bases are TGTGCCAGCAGCACCAGGGAGAACACTGAAGCTTTCTTT. Protein sequence: CASSTRENTEAFF. The chain uses TRBV7-2 and TRBJ1-1, with D maybe TRBD1 (5 bases). V was cut by 5 bases and J by 1 base, with 8 bases left in between. The CDR3 has 13 amino acids. Germline lookup yields CDR1 SGHTA and CDR2 FQGNSA.

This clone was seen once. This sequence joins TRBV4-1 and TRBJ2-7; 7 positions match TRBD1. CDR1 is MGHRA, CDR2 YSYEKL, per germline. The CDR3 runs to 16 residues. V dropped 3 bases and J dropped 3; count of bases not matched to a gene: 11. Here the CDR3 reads CASSQRPGTEVYEQYF. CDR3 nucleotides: TGCGCCAGCAGCCAGAGGCCCGGGACAGAAGTCTACGAGCAGTACTTC.

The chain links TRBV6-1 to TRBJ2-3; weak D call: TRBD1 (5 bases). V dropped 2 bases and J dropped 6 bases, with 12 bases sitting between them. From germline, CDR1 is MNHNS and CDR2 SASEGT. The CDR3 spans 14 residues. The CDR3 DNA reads TGTGCCAGCAGTGAATCAGGGTTGGGGGATACGCAGTATTTT. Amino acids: CASSESGLGDTQYF.

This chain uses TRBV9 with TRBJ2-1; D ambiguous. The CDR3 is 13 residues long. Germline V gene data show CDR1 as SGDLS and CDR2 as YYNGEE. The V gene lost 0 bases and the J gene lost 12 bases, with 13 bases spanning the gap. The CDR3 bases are TGTGCCAGCAGCGTAGCTGAGGAGACGAGGCAGTTCTTC. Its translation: CASSVAEETRQFF.

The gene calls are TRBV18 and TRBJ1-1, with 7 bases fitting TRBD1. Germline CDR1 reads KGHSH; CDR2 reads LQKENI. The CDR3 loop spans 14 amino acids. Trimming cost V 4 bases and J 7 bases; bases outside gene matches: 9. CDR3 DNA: TGTGCCAGCTCACTCAAACAGGGGCCCGGTGAAGCTTTCTTT. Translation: CASSLKQGPGEAFF. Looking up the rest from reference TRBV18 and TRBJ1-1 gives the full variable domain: NAGVMQNPRHLVRRRGQEARLRCSPMKGHSHVYWYRQLPEEGLKFMVYLQKENIIDESGMPKERFSAEFPKEGPSILRIQQVVRGDSAAYFCASSLKQGPGEAFFGQGTRLTVV.

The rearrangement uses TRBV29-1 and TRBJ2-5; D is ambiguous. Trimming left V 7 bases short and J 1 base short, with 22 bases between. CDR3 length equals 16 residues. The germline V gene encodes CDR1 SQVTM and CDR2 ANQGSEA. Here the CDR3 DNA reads TGCAGCGCCCGGTATCGCGGTTTTAGGTCCCAAGAGACCCAGTACTTC. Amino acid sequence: CSARYRGFRSQETQYF.

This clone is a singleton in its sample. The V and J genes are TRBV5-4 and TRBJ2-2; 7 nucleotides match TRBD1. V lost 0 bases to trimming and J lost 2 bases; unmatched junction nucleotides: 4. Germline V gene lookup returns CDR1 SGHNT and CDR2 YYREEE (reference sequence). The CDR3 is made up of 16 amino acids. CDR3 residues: CASSLGQGANTGELFF. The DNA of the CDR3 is TGTGCCAGCAGCTTGGGACAGGGCGCAAACACCGGGGAGCTGTTTTTT.

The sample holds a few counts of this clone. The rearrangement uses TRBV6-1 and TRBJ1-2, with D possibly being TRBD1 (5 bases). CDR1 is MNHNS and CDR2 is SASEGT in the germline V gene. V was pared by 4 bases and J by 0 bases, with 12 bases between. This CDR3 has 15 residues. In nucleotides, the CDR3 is TGTGCCAGCAGTGCTCCGACAGAAGCTAACTATGGCTACACCTTC. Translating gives CASSAPTEANYGYTF.

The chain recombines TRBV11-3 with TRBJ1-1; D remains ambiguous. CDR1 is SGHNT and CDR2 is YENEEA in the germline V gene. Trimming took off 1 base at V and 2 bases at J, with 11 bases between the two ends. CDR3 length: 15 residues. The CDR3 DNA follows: TGTGCCAGCAGCTTAGGGTTAGTAACTAACACTGAAGCTTTCTTT. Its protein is CASSLGLVTNTEAFF.

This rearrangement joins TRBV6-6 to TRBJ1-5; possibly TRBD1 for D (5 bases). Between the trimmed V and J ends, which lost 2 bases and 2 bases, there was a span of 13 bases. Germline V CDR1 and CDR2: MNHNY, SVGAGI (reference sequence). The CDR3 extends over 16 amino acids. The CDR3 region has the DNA TGTGCCAGCAGTTACGCAGGGAGGGATGGCAATCAGCCCCAGCATTTT. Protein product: CASSYAGRDGNQPQHF.

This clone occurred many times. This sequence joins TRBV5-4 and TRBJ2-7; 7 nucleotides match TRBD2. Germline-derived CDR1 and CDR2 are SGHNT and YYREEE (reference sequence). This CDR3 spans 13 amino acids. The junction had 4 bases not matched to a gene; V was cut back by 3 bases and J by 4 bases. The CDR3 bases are TGTGCCAGCAGCTGCGGGGGTTGGTACGAGCAGTACTTC. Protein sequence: CASSCGGWYEQYF.

The CDR3 spells CASGLGDSPLHF. In nucleotides, the CDR3 is TGTGCCAGCGGTCTAGGCGATTCACCCCTCCACTTT. The chain has TRBV13 and TRBJ1-6; no definite D call. This CDR3 has 12 residues. Trimming shortened V by 8 bases and J by 8 bases, and 10 bases separated the two germline ends. Germline CDR1 and CDR2: PRHDT and FYEKMQ (reference sequence).

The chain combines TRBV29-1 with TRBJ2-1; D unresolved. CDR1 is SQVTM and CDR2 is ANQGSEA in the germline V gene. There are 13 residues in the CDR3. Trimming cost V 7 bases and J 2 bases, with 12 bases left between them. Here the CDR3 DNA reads TGCAGCGGGCGGTGGCTGGCCTACAATGAGCAGTTCTTC. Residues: CSGRWLAYNEQFF.

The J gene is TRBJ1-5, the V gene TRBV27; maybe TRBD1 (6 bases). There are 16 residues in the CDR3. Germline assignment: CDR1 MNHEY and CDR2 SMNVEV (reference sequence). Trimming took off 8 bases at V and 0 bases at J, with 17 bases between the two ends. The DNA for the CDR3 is TGTGCCAGCCGCGGACAGACCACCTATAGCAATCAGCCCCAGCATTTT. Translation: CASRGQTTYSNQPQHF.